Below are 27 T cell receptor beta chains sequenced from a single sample in a study of CD8 T cells in ankylosing spondylitis. Whole-study findings and limits: What appeared characteristic of ankylosing spondylitis blood was a TCR beta motif of eight highly homologous variants.

Their antigens remain unidentified. Each CDR3 protein is one row after TCRdb ran MiXCR on the 5' RACE reads. This sample carries more than 250,000 distinct CDR3 sequences, less than 9.5% of them seen once, and the ten largest clones take roughly 14%. Sequenced sample: blood, either unsorted or a sorted T cell fraction (not recorded which). These receptor sequences come from a male donor with ankylosing spondylitis.

This clonotype was detected many times. CDR3: CASSTSGRGWNEQFF. In DNA, the CDR3 is TGTGCCAGCAGCACCAGCGGGAGGGGTTGGAATGAGCAGTTCTTC. V is TRBV9 and J is TRBJ2-1, with TRBD2 identical over 10 bases. This CDR3 contains 15 residues. V dropped 4 bases and J dropped 7; count of bases not matched to a gene: 8. Germline CDR1 SGDLS, CDR2 YYNGEE.

This clonotype was seen a few times. The chain's CDR3 is CASSQVAGGREKLFF. The CDR3 nucleotides read TGTGCCAGCAGCCAAGTCGCCGGGGGACGGGAAAAACTGTTTTTT. The chain carries TRBV3-1 and TRBJ1-4, with D possibly being TRBD1 (5 bases). This CDR3 spans 15 amino acids. V was pared by 1 base and J by 8 bases, with 14 bases between. The germline gives CDR1 LGHDT, CDR2 YNNKEL (reference sequence).

This clonotype was counted only a few times. The chain recombines TRBV24-1 with TRBJ2-1; D is perhaps TRBD1 or TRBD2 (5 bases each). The CDR3 loop spans 13 amino acids. The germline V gene encodes CDR1 KGHDR and CDR2 SFDVKD. Trimming stripped 0 bases from V and 10 bases from J, with 9 bases between. The CDR3 sequence: CATSDLGGREQFF. CDR3 coding DNA: TGTGCCACCAGTGATTTGGGGGGTCGGGAGCAGTTCTTC.

V is TRBV20-1 and J is TRBJ2-7; 9 nucleotides agree with TRBD1. The CDR3 runs 14 residues. Germline V gene data show CDR1 as DFQATT and CDR2 as SNEGSKA (reference sequence). V gave up 1 base and J gave up 3 bases; unmatched junction bases: 4. CDR3 amino acids: CSARASTGGYEQYF. The CDR3 DNA reads TGCAGTGCTAGAGCGTCGACAGGGGGCTACGAGCAGTACTTC.

In its sample, this clonotype was seen many times. The chain combines TRBV11-2 with TRBJ2-1; TRBD1 aligns across 7 bases. The length of the CDR3 is 13 residues. Trimming cost V 6 bases and J 10 bases; bases outside gene matches: 9. Germline V gene data show CDR1 as SGHAT and CDR2 as FQNNGV. The CDR3 DNA sequence: TGTGCCAGCAGATCCAGTAGGGGGCCCGAGCAGTTCTTC. It is translated as CASRSSRGPEQFF. The full variable domain, in which reference TRBV11-2 and TRBJ2-1 provide the parts outside the CDR3, is EAGVAQSPRYKIIEKRQSVAFWCNPISGHATLYWYQQILGQGPKLLIQFQNNGVVDDSQLPKDRFSAERLKGVDSTLKIQPAKLEDSAVYLCASRSSRGPEQFFGPGTRLTVL.

This clonotype has more than one count but fewer than ten. The V call is TRBV29-1, the J call TRBJ1-5; tentative D call: TRBD1 (5 bases). With 3 bases removed from V and 5 bases from J, the gap between germline ends came to 11 bases. The V gene's germline CDR1 is SQVTM and CDR2 ANQGSEA. This CDR3 has 13 residues. The CDR3, as DNA: TGCAGCGTTGAGCAAGGGGTTGATCAGCCCCAGCATTTT. Its translation is CSVEQGVDQPQHF.

Only a few counts were recorded for this clonotype. This chain links TRBV12-3 or TRBV12-4 with TRBJ2-1, with TRBD2 as a possible D gene (6 bases). The CDR3 is made up of 12 amino acids. V lost 8 bases, J lost 4 bases, and 9 bases lay in between. The DNA for the CDR3 is TGTGCCAGCGGAGGGCGGTACAATGAGCAGTTCTTC. It encodes CASGGRYNEQFF.

This chain uses TRBV12-3 or TRBV12-4 with TRBJ1-1, with a possible D match to TRBD1 (5 bases). This CDR3 has 13 residues. V was clipped by 1 base and J by 5 bases, with 8 bases between them. DNA for the CDR3: TGTGCCAGCAGTTTAGGAAAGGGGACTGAAGCTTTCTTT. Its translation is CASSLGKGTEAFF.

This clonotype was seen many times. V and J are TRBV5-1 and TRBJ1-1; 8 bases align to TRBD1. Germline CDR1 is SGHRS and CDR2 is YFSETQ. Trimming removed 4 bases from V and 2 bases from J; junction bases left unmatched: 7. CDR3 length: 15 residues. CDR3 protein: CASSRDRLSNTEAFF. In DNA form, the CDR3 reads TGCGCCAGCAGCCGGGACAGGCTATCAAACACTGAAGCTTTCTTT.

CDR3 coding DNA: TGTGCCAGCAGCTTAGTATACCTAGCGGGAGCCTACAATGAGCAGTTCTTC. Residues: CASSLVYLAGAYNEQFF. The chain recombines TRBV11-3 with TRBJ2-1, with TRBD2 matching over 10 bases. Germline assignment: CDR1 SGHNT and CDR2 YENEEA. V was pared by 1 base and J by 2 bases, with 5 bases of the junction left unmatched. The CDR3 has 17 residues.

This clonotype was seen ten or more times. The chain uses TRBV29-1 and TRBJ2-5; TRBD1 aligns across 10 bases. Per germline, CDR1 SQVTM and CDR2 ANQGSEA. The CDR3 covers 13 residues. Unmatched junction bases numbered 5, after V lost 7 bases and J lost 3 bases. The DNA for the CDR3 is TGCAGCGCAGCCGGGACAGGGGAAGAGACCCAGTACTTC. Translated: CSAAGTGEETQYF.

Ten or more counts support this clonotype. The chain is built from TRBV20-1 and TRBJ2-7; D uncertain. This CDR3 contains 12 residues. Germline values: CDR1 DFQATT, CDR2 SNEGSKA (reference sequence). Trimming left V 8 bases short and J 3 bases short, with 14 bases between. The CDR3 region is CSSPDGYYEQYF. For the CDR3, the DNA is TGCAGTTCGCCGGACGGTTACTACGAGCAGTACTTC.

This clonotype was seen a handful of times. The rearrangement links TRBV29-1 to TRBJ1-6; unclear D gene. V lost 4 bases and J lost 8, with 9 bases in between. The CDR3 extends over 12 amino acids. The germline CDR1 and CDR2 sequences are SQVTM and ANQGSEA. The CDR3 loop reads CSVAEGDSPLHF. In nucleotides, the CDR3 is TGCAGCGTTGCGGAAGGAGATTCACCCCTCCACTTT.

This clonotype was found many times. V is TRBV9 and J is TRBJ2-7; TRBD2 is a possible D gene (5 bases). Germline assignment: CDR1 SGDLS and CDR2 YYNGEE. The V end lost 0 bases, the J end lost 2 bases, and 12 bases lay between the germline ends. This CDR3 has 15 residues. CDR3 in amino acids: CASSVAERPPYEQYF. CDR3 bases: TGTGCCAGCAGCGTAGCGGAGCGGCCACCCTACGAGCAGTACTTC.

A few counts support this clonotype. V is TRBV27 and J is TRBJ2-3; D is perhaps TRBD2 (5 bases). Germline V gene data show CDR1 as MNHEY and CDR2 as SMNVEV (reference sequence). This CDR3 comprises 14 residues. Trimming took 3 bases from V and 3 from J, leaving 10 bases between them. The DNA for the CDR3 is TGTGCCAGCAGTTTCGTTCTAGCTACAGATACGCAGTATTTT. Residues: CASSFVLATDTQYF.

This clonotype occurred many times. CDR3 amino acids: CSVVGGGGGLVYNEQFF. The CDR3 DNA reads TGCAGCGTTGTCGGAGGCGGGGGCGGCTTAGTTTACAATGAGCAGTTCTTC. The chain uses TRBV29-1 and TRBJ2-1, with a weak D call TRBD2 (7 bases). Trimming pared 4 bases from V and 4 bases from J, leaving 23 bases between. The V gene's germline CDR1 is SQVTM and CDR2 ANQGSEA. This CDR3 has 17 residues.

This clonotype occurred a few times. V gene TRBV4-2 combines with J gene TRBJ1-2, with 11 bases lining up with TRBD1. The CDR3 is 15 residues long. The ends lost 4 bases at V and 7 bases at J; junction bases unmatched: 8. From germline, CDR1 is LGHNA and CDR2 YNFKEQ. Here the CDR3 DNA reads TGTGCCAGCAGCCCCCGGACAGGGGGCGCGTCTGGCTACACCTTC. Protein sequence: CASSPRTGGASGYTF.

The V gene is TRBV6-1, the J gene TRBJ1-1; 8 bases match TRBD1. The CDR3 spans 17 residues. Germline assignment: CDR1 MNHNS and CDR2 SASEGT. With 6 bases clipped from V and 5 bases from J, the junction kept 17 bases outside the gene matches. The CDR3 DNA reads TGTGCCAGCAGCCCCGCCTCGGCCAACAGGGGGAGGACTGAAGCTTTCTTT. Amino acids: CASSPASANRGRTEAFF.

In this sample, this clonotype turned up many times. This chain links TRBV5-6 with TRBJ2-3; 13 bases line up with TRBD2. Germline lookup yields CDR1 SGHDT and CDR2 YYEEEE. J was trimmed by 0 bases and V by 4 bases; bases with no gene match: 8. This CDR3 contains 18 residues. DNA for the CDR3: TGTGCCAGCAGCAGTCGGACTAGCGGGAGTGGGAGCACAGATACGCAGTATTTT. The encoded protein is CASSSRTSGSGSTDTQYF.

About this clonotype: The conserved closing phenylalanine or tryptophan is absent in this CDR3, likely reflecting a read error. The CDR3 coding sequence is TGTGCCAGCAGCCTTGACAGCAACACTGAAGCTTTCTAT. This sequence encodes CASSLDSNTEAFY. The chain joins TRBV7-6 to TRBJ1-1, with D possibly TRBD1 on 5 matching bases. The CDR3 is made up of 13 amino acids. V lost 5 bases to trimming and J lost 2 bases, with 9 bases between them. Germline V CDR1 and CDR2: SGHVS, FNYEAQ.

The chain uses TRBV5-1 and TRBJ1-1; no firm D call. Germline assignment: CDR1 SGHRS and CDR2 YFSETQ. V gave up 4 bases and J gave up 4 bases, with 20 bases separating them. The CDR3 runs to 16 residues. In DNA, the CDR3 is TGCGCCAGCAGCCCTTTTGCGGGGAACGGAGGCACTGAAGCTTTCTTT. Translation gives CASSPFAGNGGTEAFF.

This clonotype was observed a few times. This rearrangement joins TRBV29-1 to TRBJ2-1; 12 bases align to TRBD2. This CDR3 is 16 amino acids long. Trimming at V came to 0 bases and at J to 9 bases, leaving 9 bases not matched to a gene. CDR1 and CDR2 (germline): SQVTM, ANQGSEA. The CDR3 loop is CSVEDGLAGGPSEQFF. The CDR3 DNA follows: TGCAGCGTTGAAGACGGTCTAGCGGGAGGGCCCAGTGAGCAGTTCTTC.

V usage is TRBV7-8 and J usage is TRBJ1-5, with D uncertain. The CDR3 runs to 16 residues. From germline, CDR1 is SGHVS and CDR2 FQNEAQ. V was pared by 7 bases and J by 0 bases, with 16 bases between. The CDR3 region has the DNA TGTGCCAGCACCCTTCGACCGAGATATAGCAATCAGCCCCAGCATTTT. Its protein product is CASTLRPRYSNQPQHF.

This clonotype was picked up a small number of times. The chain links TRBV20-1 to TRBJ2-7, with 7 positions matching TRBD2. The CDR3 has 16 amino acids. The ends lost 0 bases at V and 3 bases at J; junction bases unmatched: 11. Germline V lookup: CDR1 DFQATT, CDR2 SNEGSKA (reference sequence). The CDR3 sequence is CSARDVGASGGYEQYF. CDR3 nucleotides: TGCAGTGCTAGAGATGTTGGTGCTAGCGGAGGCTACGAGCAGTACTTC.

This chain connects TRBV29-1 to TRBJ2-1; 8 bases match TRBD2. The CDR3 length is 13 residues. J lost 8 bases, V lost 6 bases, and 9 bases had no gene match. Germline CDR1 reads SQVTM; CDR2 reads ANQGSEA. CDR3 in amino acids: CSVDRGGLYEQFF. In nucleotides, the CDR3 is TGCAGCGTCGACCGGGGGGGGCTCTATGAGCAGTTCTTC.

This clonotype was picked up many times. The chain couples TRBV2 to TRBJ2-7, with 7 nucleotides matching TRBD2. Per the germline V gene, CDR1 is SNHLY and CDR2 is FYNNEI. With 2 bases clipped from V and 4 bases from J, the junction kept 14 bases outside the gene matches. The length of the CDR3 is 17 residues. The CDR3 sequence is CASSEILYGRSSYEQYF. Here the CDR3 DNA reads TGTGCCAGCAGTGAAATACTGTACGGGAGGTCGAGTTACGAGCAGTACTTC.

This clonotype has more than one count but fewer than ten. The chain joins TRBV18 to TRBJ1-1; D is unclear. The V and J ends lost 3 bases and 5 bases respectively, with 7 bases between them. The V gene's germline CDR1 is KGHSH and CDR2 LQKENI. There are 12 residues in the CDR3. The CDR3 nucleotides are TGTGCCAGCTCACCGGCGCGGACTGAAGCTTTCTTT. Its protein is CASSPARTEAFF.